This T cell receptor beta chain was recovered during a study of blood T cell repertoires in COVID-19. The CDR3 extends over 15 amino acids. J gave up 6 bases and V 7 bases, and 9 bases lay outside the gene matches. Germline CDR1 is MNHEY and CDR2 is SMNVEV (reference sequence). Sequencing was performed with immunoSEQ multiplex PCR; in TCRdb, only in-frame clones are kept and a portion is missing. The sample shows over 200,000 clones, about four fifths of them seen only once. The chain carries TRBV27 and TRBJ2-1, with TRBD2 identical over 10 bases. Sequencing was done on a sample of peripheral blood. The receptor was derived from a man at least 80 years old with acute or convalescent COVID-19. The CDR3 DNA reads TGTGCCAGCACCAAACTAGCGGGATCGCCCAATGAGCAGTTCTTC. Protein: CASTKLAGSPNEQFF.